One sample yielded the 4 T cell receptor beta chains listed below, sequenced in a study of CD8 T cells in ankylosing spondylitis. TCRdb re-called the 5' RACE reads through MiXCR, storing one row per CDR3 protein. This sample has 150,000 or so distinct CDR3 sequences; about 17% occur once, and the top ten carry about 7.8%. Sequenced input: blood, either unsorted or a sorted T cell fraction (not recorded which). These TCRs come from a male donor with ankylosing spondylitis or in good health (not recorded which).

This clonotype was counted at least ten times. V usage is TRBV20-1 and J usage is TRBJ1-1; D is ambiguous. CDR1 is DFQATT and CDR2 is SNEGSKA in the germline V gene (reference sequence). The CDR3 runs to 15 residues. Trimming left V 0 bases short and J 0 bases short, with 11 bases between. DNA of the CDR3: TGCAGTGCTAGAGATCCCGGGAAGATGAACACTGAAGCTTTCTTT. It yields the protein CSARDPGKMNTEAFF.

This clonotype has a count of ten or more. This chain links TRBV10-3 with TRBJ1-1; D not resolved. The V end was cut by 7 bases, the J end by 1 base, with 13 bases between. The CDR3 runs to 14 residues. The germline gives CDR1 ENHRY, CDR2 SYGVKD. CDR3 protein: CAIKRREENTEAFF. The CDR3 DNA is TGTGCCATCAAGAGGAGGGAGGAGAACACTGAAGCTTTCTTT.

This clonotype was counted between two and nine times. This chain uses TRBV29-1 with TRBJ2-1, with 11 bases aligning to TRBD2. This CDR3 comprises 14 residues. CDR1 and CDR2 (germline): SQVTM, ANQGSEA. Germline trimming cut 4 bases from V and 9 bases from J; bases unmatched to any gene: 8. CDR3 DNA: TGCAGCGTTGTAACTAGCGGGGGAGCGGGTGAGCAGTTCTTC. Translation gives CSVVTSGGAGEQFF.

V is TRBV29-1 and J is TRBJ1-1; the D is unclear. Trimming shortened V by 0 bases and J by 8 bases, and 10 bases separated the two germline ends. CDR3 size: 12 residues. The germline CDR1 and CDR2 sequences are SQVTM and ANQGSEA. The CDR3 here is CSVEDYAREAFF. The CDR3 coding sequence is TGCAGCGTTGAAGATTACGCGAGAGAAGCTTTCTTT.